What follows are 25 T cell receptor beta chains derived from one specimen sequenced in a study of T-cell reconstitution after alpha-beta-depleted transplantation in children. TCRbeta library preparation incorporated unique molecular identifiers. From the PCR reads, TCRdb called clonotypes with MiXCR, one entry per CDR3 protein. Altogether about 980,000 distinct CDR3 sequences are present, about 29% being singletons, with the ten largest covering approximately 30%. This sample comprised PBMCs, mostly from graft donor cells, obtained 360 days after TCRalphabeta/CD19-depleted stem cell transplant. Receptors were obtained from a boy under two years old who had a stem cell transplant for SCID, so the T cells may come from the graft donor.

J is TRBJ1-1 and V is TRBV10-3, with D possibly matching TRBD1 (5 bases). Trimming cost V 5 bases and J 0 bases, with 10 bases left between them. There are 14 residues in the CDR3. CDR1 and CDR2 from the germline V gene are ENHRY and SYGVKD. CDR3 amino acids: CAISWDGLNTEAFF. DNA of the CDR3: TGTGCCATCAGTTGGGACGGCCTGAACACTGAAGCTTTCTTT.

The chain joins TRBV14 to TRBJ2-5, with a weak D call TRBD2 (5 bases). The germline gives CDR1 SGHDN, CDR2 FVKESK. V was pared by 0 bases and J by 0 bases, with 11 bases between. This CDR3 has 16 residues. The CDR3 DNA follows: TGTGCCAGCAGCCAAGATGCGGGCGAGTACCAAGAGACCCAGTACTTC. Translating it yields CASSQDAGEYQETQYF. Complete variable domain (other parts from reference TRBV14 and TRBJ2-5): EAGVTQFPSHSVIEKGQTVTLRCDPISGHDNLYWYRRVMGKEIKFLLHFVKESKQDESGMPNNRFLAERTGGTYSTLKVQPAELEDSGVYFCASSQDAGEYQETQYFGPGTRLLVL.

V and J are TRBV24-1 and TRBJ1-5; D uncertain. There are 14 residues in the CDR3. Germline loops: CDR1 KGHDR, CDR2 SFDVKD. Trimming took 5 bases from V and 0 from J, leaving 7 bases between them. Here the CDR3 reads CATSGHNSNQPQHF. Here the CDR3 DNA reads TGTGCCACCAGTGGACATAATAGCAATCAGCCCCAGCATTTT.

This clonotype was detected only a few times. This rearrangement joins TRBV5-8 to TRBJ1-1; D is uncertain. CDR1 and CDR2 from the germline V gene are SGHTS and YDEGEE. The CDR3 runs to 15 residues. The V and J ends lost 0 bases and 4 bases respectively, with 13 bases between them. CDR3 region: CASSLASVAPTEAFF. The DNA of the CDR3 is TGTGCCAGCAGCTTGGCCTCCGTAGCACCCACTGAAGCTTTCTTT.

The J gene is TRBJ2-1, the V gene TRBV5-1, with D perhaps matching TRBD1 or TRBD2 (5 bases each). This CDR3 is built from 16 residues. V lost 2 bases to trimming and J lost 5 bases, with 17 bases between them. The germline V gene has CDR1 SGHRS and CDR2 YFSETQ. In DNA form, the CDR3 reads TGCGCCAGCAGCTTCCAGGGCGGGTATGTGGACAATGAGCAGTTCTTC. Translating it yields CASSFQGGYVDNEQFF. The complete variable domain, with remaining parts taken from reference TRBV5-1 and TRBJ2-1, reads KAGVTQTPRYLIKTRGQQVTLSCSPISGHRSVSWYQQTPGQGLQFLFEYFSETQRNKGNFPGRFSGRQFSNSRSEMNVSTLELGDSALYLCASSFQGGYVDNEQFFGPGTRLTVL.

This chain uses TRBV4-2 with TRBJ2-5; D possibly corresponds to TRBD2 (5 bases). V was shortened by 0 bases and J by 0 bases, with 20 bases between the two germline ends. CDR1 and CDR2 from the germline V gene are LGHNA and YNFKEQ. The CDR3 has 19 amino acids. The CDR3 here is CASSQDFRVTGLYQETQYF. The CDR3 coding sequence is TGTGCCAGCAGCCAAGATTTTCGGGTAACGGGGTTGTACCAAGAGACCCAGTACTTC.

This chain links TRBV20-1 with TRBJ2-4; perhaps TRBD1 as D (6 bases). Trimming shortened V by 2 bases and J by 0 bases, and 11 bases separated the two germline ends. The CDR3 covers 15 residues. Germline V CDR1 and CDR2: DFQATT, SNEGSKA (reference sequence). The CDR3 reads CSARRDILAKNIQYF. DNA of the CDR3: TGCAGTGCTAGAAGGGACATATTAGCCAAAAACATTCAGTACTTC.

This chain uses TRBV29-1 with TRBJ2-4, with 9 bases lining up with TRBD2. Germline CDR1 is SQVTM and CDR2 is ANQGSEA. V lost 4 bases and J lost 8; bases outside the gene matches: 6. CDR3 size: 13 residues. CDR3 in DNA: TGCAGCGTTGGTTGGGCTAGCGGGGACATTCAGTACTTC. This encodes CSVGWASGDIQYF.

This chain connects TRBV29-1 to TRBJ1-1; D is uncertain. V was cut by 1 base and J by 3 bases, with 12 bases left in between. This CDR3 has 14 amino acids. Germline loops: CDR1 SQVTM, CDR2 ANQGSEA. In DNA form, the CDR3 reads TGCAGCGTTGAAGCCCTCGTCGCGGACACTGAAGCTTTCTTT. Protein product: CSVEALVADTEAFF.

The V gene is TRBV12-3 or TRBV12-4, the J gene TRBJ2-7, with 14 bases aligning to TRBD2. Trimming cost V 2 bases and J 7 bases; bases outside gene matches: 10. The CDR3 is 17 amino acids. CDR3 sequence reads: CASSLMGLAGAWGEQYF. The CDR3 DNA sequence: TGTGCCAGCAGTTTAATGGGACTAGCGGGGGCTTGGGGTGAGCAGTACTTC.

This chain links TRBV5-4 with TRBJ2-1; 8 bases fit TRBD2. This CDR3 has 17 residues. V was clipped by 4 bases and J by 0 bases; unmatched bases: 9. Germline V gene data show CDR1 as SGHNT and CDR2 as YYREEE (reference sequence). The CDR3 here is CASSAGSGGGSYNEQFF. The CDR3 region has the DNA TGTGCCAGCAGCGCGGGGTCCGGGGGGGGCTCCTACAATGAGCAGTTCTTC.

Only a few counts were recorded for this clonotype. The genes are TRBV2 and TRBJ1-3; 9 positions agree with TRBD1. CDR1 is SNHLY and CDR2 is FYNNEI in the germline V gene. J gave up 4 bases and V 5 bases, and 3 bases lay outside the gene matches. CDR3 length: 14 residues. CDR3 coding DNA: TGTGCCAGCAGTTGGACAGGGGTCGGAAACACCATATATTTT. This translates into CASSWTGVGNTIYF.

The V gene is TRBV15, the J gene TRBJ1-4; D is possibly TRBD1 (6 bases). Germline CDR1 and CDR2: LNHNV and YYDKDF (reference sequence). V shed 1 base and J shed 7 bases, with 13 bases lying between them. The CDR3 contains 15 residues. The CDR3 loop reads CATSRAGHIFEKLFF. In DNA form, the CDR3 reads TGTGCCACCAGCAGAGCGGGACACATTTTTGAAAAACTGTTTTTT.

V gene TRBV12-3 or TRBV12-4 combines with J gene TRBJ2-7; 8 bases are shared with TRBD2. V lost 3 bases and J lost 0; bases outside the gene matches: 7. This CDR3 contains 16 residues. Written as DNA, the CDR3 is TGTGCCAGCAGTTTCGGGAAGCGGGGGAGCTCCTACGAGCAGTACTTC. Amino acid sequence: CASSFGKRGSSYEQYF.

This chain uses TRBV12-3 or TRBV12-4 with TRBJ2-3; 9 nucleotides align to TRBD2. The CDR3 runs 18 residues. V lost 2 bases, J lost 4 bases, and 13 bases stayed unmatched. The DNA of the CDR3 is TGTGCCAGCAGTTTAAAGGTGTTAGGGACTAGCAGAGCAGATACGCAGTATTTT. Encoded protein: CASSLKVLGTSRADTQYF.

This clonotype was observed a handful of times. The rearrangement uses TRBV6-2 or TRBV6-3 and TRBJ2-2, with D perhaps TRBD1 or TRBD2 (5 bases each). From germline, CDR1 is MNHEY and CDR2 SVGEGT. The CDR3 has 15 residues. Trimming took off 2 bases at V and 5 bases at J, with 12 bases between the two ends. CDR3 nucleotide sequence: TGTGCCAGCAGTTACGCGAGGGGCGGGACCGGGGAGCTGTTTTTT. Its translation is CASSYARGGTGELFF.

This clonotype occurred a few times. The chain uses TRBV7-2 and TRBJ2-7; a weak D match, TRBD1 (5 bases). Germline V gene data show CDR1 as SGHTA and CDR2 as FQGNSA. This CDR3 is 14 amino acids long. V was shortened by 5 bases and J by 3 bases, with 14 bases between the two germline ends. CDR3 region: CASSELSRDYEQYF. DNA of the CDR3: TGTGCCAGCAGCGAGCTTTCCAGGGACTACGAGCAGTACTTC.

This clonotype was detected only a few times. The rearrangement links TRBV5-1 to TRBJ2-2, with TRBD2 as a possible D gene (5 bases). Deletions cut 9 bases from V and 0 bases from J, with 18 bases between. The CDR3 consists of 16 residues. Germline V gives CDR1 SGHRS, CDR2 YFSETQ. CDR3 amino acids: CATTLREGSNTGELFF. The CDR3 nucleotides are TGCGCCACCACGCTTCGAGAGGGATCGAACACCGGGGAGCTGTTTTTT.

CDR3 sequence reads: CASSPIPVNYGYTF. CDR3 sequence (DNA): TGCGCCAGCAGCCCCATCCCGGTGAACTATGGCTACACCTTC. The chain couples TRBV5-1 to TRBJ1-2; D call uncertain. There are 14 residues in the CDR3. Trimming removed 4 bases at V and 2 bases at J, with 12 bases between. Germline V CDR1 and CDR2: SGHRS, YFSETQ.

This clonotype was seen only once. V usage is TRBV2 and J usage is TRBJ1-1, with 7 bases that match TRBD1. This CDR3 spans 12 amino acids. CDR1 and CDR2 (germline): SNHLY, FYNNEI. Unmatched junction bases numbered 12, after V lost 10 bases and J lost 10 bases. CDR3 loop: CANGGGDVRAFF. The CDR3 DNA reads as TGTGCCAACGGAGGGGGCGATGTGAGAGCTTTCTTT.

CDR3 bases: TGCGCCAGCAGCCACCAGCTGGTTAAGATACAGAAATACAATGAGCAGTTCTTC. Translated, it gives CASSHQLVKIQKYNEQFF. The chain combines TRBV4-3 with TRBJ2-1; D gene ambiguous. The germline V gene has CDR1 LGHNA and CDR2 YSLEER. The CDR3 contains 18 residues. With 3 bases removed from V and 4 bases from J, the gap between germline ends came to 22 bases.

The V call is TRBV6-1, the J call TRBJ2-2; 9 nucleotides line up with TRBD1. Unmatched junction bases numbered 2, after V lost 6 bases and J lost 3 bases. CDR1 MNHNS and CDR2 SASEGT come from the germline V gene. The CDR3 is made up of 14 amino acids. The CDR3: CASRRQGDTGELFF. As DNA, the CDR3 is TGTGCCAGCAGAAGACAGGGGGACACCGGGGAGCTGTTTTTT.

This clonotype came up a few times. The rearrangement joins TRBV20-1 to TRBJ1-5; D is undetermined. There are 13 residues in the CDR3. The V end was cut by 6 bases, the J end by 4 bases, with 13 bases between. Per the germline V gene, CDR1 is DFQATT and CDR2 is SNEGSKA (reference sequence). The CDR3 sequence is CSARDGLNQPQHF. DNA of the CDR3: TGCAGTGCCCGAGACGGTTTAAATCAGCCCCAGCATTTT.

The table lists this clonotype with many counts. V is TRBV7-7 and J is TRBJ2-2; D gene ambiguous. This CDR3 is built from 16 residues. The germline V gene has CDR1 SSHAT and CDR2 FNYEAQ (reference sequence). Trimming shortened V by 5 bases and J by 0 bases, and 13 bases separated the two germline ends. The CDR3 loop is CASSTVAFANTGELFF. The CDR3 coding sequence is TGTGCCAGCAGCACCGTAGCCTTCGCGAACACCGGGGAGCTGTTTTTT.

Concerning this clonotype itself: This may come from a read error, since a much larger clone is one base off. The CDR3 region is CATSDGGTNTGELFF. CDR3 DNA: TGTGCCACCAGTGATGGGGGGACGAACACCGGGGAGCTGTTTTTT. The chain combines TRBV24-1 with TRBJ2-2; weak D call: TRBD2 (6 bases). CDR1 is KGHDR, CDR2 SFDVKD, per germline. The CDR3 loop spans 15 amino acids. V lost 3 bases, J lost 0 bases, and 7 bases lay in between.